Listed below are T cell receptor beta chains from one sample, sequenced in a study of CD8 T cells in ankylosing spondylitis. TCRdb re-called the 5' RACE reads through MiXCR, storing one row per CDR3 protein. The sample lists roughly 130,000 distinct CDR3 sequences; around 13% were seen once. Material: blood, either unsorted or a sorted T cell fraction (not recorded which). The receptors were sampled from a female donor with ankylosing spondylitis or in good health (not recorded which). CDR3s include the opening cysteine and the closing phenylalanine or tryptophan. Not all rows give a size; the values are once, few, many and, for expanded clones, a class.

CDR3 protein	V gene	J gene	clone size	CDR3 length
CSAREPRAGGFTDTQYF	TRBV20-1	TRBJ2-3	many	17
CASSLAGVTEAFF	TRBV11-2	TRBJ1-1	.	13
CASRRGLSTDTQYF	TRBV12-3/TRBV12-4	TRBJ2-3	.	14
CASSLGLADQETQYF	TRBV7-9	TRBJ2-5	many	15
CSATSLHLYGYTF	TRBV20-1	TRBJ1-2	few	13
CASSPRQVQNTGELFF	TRBV18	TRBJ2-2	many	16
CASSLAPSGYTF	TRBV12-3/TRBV12-4	TRBJ1-2	many	12
CASKGLAPDTQYF	TRBV2	TRBJ2-3	few	13
CASSNYGYGYTF	TRBV28	TRBJ1-2	.	12
CASILGGGEQFF	TRBV2	TRBJ2-1	few	12
CASSPPPNEQFF	TRBV7-9	TRBJ2-1	few	12
CSASFGGRADNEQFF	TRBV20-1	TRBJ2-1	many	15
CASSYSGQRSNYGYTF	TRBV6-5	TRBJ1-2	many	16
CAIRGTSGYEQYF	TRBV10-3	TRBJ2-7	many	13
CASSTSATGALILGGYTF	TRBV5-5	TRBJ1-2	.	18
CASNEAGELFF	TRBV5-1	TRBJ2-2	.	11
CASSQAQPTNYGYTF	TRBV4-2	TRBJ1-2	few	15
CSADRQGAGTGELFF	TRBV20-1	TRBJ2-2	few	15
CAISEAGKNIQYF	TRBV10-3	TRBJ2-4	few	13
CSVAESTDTQYF	TRBV29-1	TRBJ2-3	few	12
CASSFPSGGEYF	TRBV12-3/TRBV12-4	TRBJ2-3	many	12
CASSPGQMTDTQYF	TRBV12-3/TRBV12-4	TRBJ2-3	.	14
CSASGQMNTEAFF	TRBV20-1	TRBJ1-1	many	13
CASSLGRRGASTDTQYF	TRBV7-9	TRBJ2-3	many	17
CASSPSHRVHEQYF	TRBV27	TRBJ2-7	few	14
CASSLASAPYEQYF	TRBV5-1	TRBJ2-7	.	14
CASRPFTGSPEAFF	TRBV28	TRBJ1-1	.	14
CASSQGSGADQPQHF	TRBV4-1	TRBJ1-5	few	15
CASSESDSLLQETQYF	TRBV25-1	TRBJ2-5	many	16
CASSLIVPLSSYNEQFF	TRBV12-3/TRBV12-4	TRBJ2-1	.	17
CSAVAGREDTQYF	TRBV20-1	TRBJ2-3	many	13
CASSRGLAGVLAQFF	TRBV14	TRBJ2-1	few	15
CAWSVQAGVYSYEQYF	TRBV30	TRBJ2-7	few	16
CSARELSTGELFF	TRBV20-1	TRBJ2-2	many	13
CASSSGTYNEQFF	TRBV10-1	TRBJ2-1	many	13
CSAKRTVQETQYF	TRBV20-1	TRBJ2-5	many	13
CASSPGGGRSYTEAFF	TRBV5-4	TRBJ1-1	.	16
CASSRGGTILTDTQYF	TRBV7-3	TRBJ2-3	.	16
CSAQPLIGSSYNSPLHF	TRBV20-1	TRBJ1-6	many	17
CSVEVGGETQYF	TRBV29-1	TRBJ2-5	many	12
CSVEDLWAGGGTGELFF	TRBV29-1	TRBJ2-2	few	17
CASSHLADEQFF	TRBV3-1	TRBJ2-1	few	12
CSVLGGNSYNEQFF	TRBV29-1	TRBJ2-1	few	14
CSASRGQASSYEQYF	TRBV20-1	TRBJ2-7	few	15
CASSLRQGRLHGNQPQHF	TRBV7-6	TRBJ1-5	many	18
CASSPPSELERFF	TRBV18	TRBJ2-1	.	13
CASSQELRRNTEAFF	TRBV12-3/TRBV12-4	TRBJ1-1	many	15
CSAKGLAGTKTQYF	TRBV20-1	TRBJ2-5	many	14
CASTYGKKGGRLYEQYF	TRBV6-5	TRBJ2-7	few	17
CSVETGTSSYEQYF	TRBV29-1	TRBJ2-7	.	14
CASSSMTGALSSGANVLTF	TRBV5-6	TRBJ2-6	few	19
CASSRGTGVRSDTQYF	TRBV12-3/TRBV12-4	TRBJ2-3	many	16
CATGASMNTEAFF	TRBV19	TRBJ1-1	few	13
CASSLSWGEQYF	TRBV7-8	TRBJ2-7	many	12
CASSELGGEVGELFF	TRBV25-1	TRBJ2-2	.	15
CSVATGGGQETQYF	TRBV29-1	TRBJ2-5	.	14
CAWSVLGAGGNQPPHF	TRBV30	TRBJ1-5	.	16
CASSSGLAGGYNEQFF	TRBV11-3	TRBJ2-1	few	16
CASSSGQGGDEQFF	TRBV7-3	TRBJ2-1	.	14
CSASNDRSLYEQYF	TRBV20-1	TRBJ2-7	few	14